The 16 T cell receptor beta chains given below trace back to one sample, sequenced in a study of T-cell memory formation after mild COVID-19. TCRdb re-called the 5' RACE reads with MiXCR, one entry per CDR3 protein. The data show 250,000 to 300,000 distinct CDR3 sequences, 15% to 20% seen once. Sequencing was carried out using PBMCs or a T cell subset sorted from them (not recorded which). These receptors came from a man aged 18 to 30 who had mild COVID-19 (a few samples of this study predate the infection). Cell type and time point are not known.

This clonotype was observed a handful of times. The chain combines TRBV7-8 with TRBJ2-5, with a possible D match to TRBD2 (6 bases). Trimming shortened V by 3 bases and J by 9 bases, and 26 bases separated the two germline ends. CDR3 length: 17 amino acids. The germline V gene encodes CDR1 SGHVS and CDR2 FQNEAQ. The CDR3 protein is CASSFGLRGPVFGAQYF. The CDR3, as DNA: TGTGCCAGCAGCTTTGGGTTGCGGGGCCCAGTTTTTGGGGCCCAGTACTTC.

The genes are TRBV5-1 and TRBJ2-4; TRBD2 agrees at 8 bases. V gave up 4 bases and J gave up 4 bases; unmatched junction bases: 10. The CDR3 totals 16 residues. Germline assignment: CDR1 SGHRS and CDR2 YFSETQ. DNA of the CDR3: TGCGCCAGCAGCGACGAGCGGGGGCATTCGAAAAACATTCAGTACTTC. It translates to CASSDERGHSKNIQYF.

This chain joins TRBV5-1 and TRBJ2-5, with TRBD2 matching 7 bases. The CDR3 spans 15 residues. Losses at the gene ends were 7 bases for V and 2 bases for J; bases not matched to a gene: 11. Germline CDR1 and CDR2: SGHRS and YFSETQ. CDR3 sequence reads: CASGSLSGAQETQYF. In DNA, the CDR3 is TGCGCCAGCGGCTCCCTAAGCGGGGCTCAAGAGACCCAGTACTTC.

This clonotype was seen at least ten times. The chain couples TRBV5-1 to TRBJ2-7; D is perhaps TRBD2 (5 bases). V was clipped by 4 bases and J by 6 bases, with 17 bases between them. This CDR3 has 14 amino acids. Germline CDR1 reads SGHRS; CDR2 reads YFSETQ. The CDR3 loop reads CASSPEVSGSEQYV. Here the CDR3 DNA reads TGCGCCAGCAGCCCGGAAGTGTCGGGGAGCGAGCAGTACGTC.

The chain carries TRBV5-6 and TRBJ2-1, with D tentatively TRBD2 (6 bases). Germline V gene data show CDR1 as SGHDT and CDR2 as YYEEEE. Trimming took 0 bases from V and 7 from J, leaving 11 bases between them. The CDR3 spans 14 residues. CDR3 bases: TGTGCCAGCAGCTTGGGACTAGGTGCAAATGAGCAGTTCTTC. It specifies CASSLGLGANEQFF.

This clonotype was counted only a few times. The chain combines TRBV5-1 with TRBJ1-1; perhaps TRBD1 as D (5 bases). V gave up 0 bases and J gave up 5 bases, with 17 bases separating them. CDR1 is SGHRS, CDR2 YFSETQ, per germline. This CDR3 comprises 16 residues. CDR3 DNA: TGCGCCAGCAGCTTGGCGGAAGGGAGGGGCGGTACTGAAGCTTTCTTT. It specifies CASSLAEGRGGTEAFF. The whole variable domain, filled in from reference TRBV5-1 and TRBJ1-1, reads KAGVTQTPRYLIKTRGQQVTLSCSPISGHRSVSWYQQTPGQGLQFLFEYFSETQRNKGNFPGRFSGRQFSNSRSEMNVSTLELGDSALYLCASSLAEGRGGTEAFFGQGTRLTVV.

This clonotype has a handful of counts. This chain joins TRBV20-1 and TRBJ2-7, with 9 positions matching TRBD1. The CDR3 contains 12 residues. The V and J ends lost 6 bases and 7 bases, in that order; junction bases with no gene match: 7. Germline values: CDR1 DFQATT, CDR2 SNEGSKA (reference sequence). The CDR3 here is CSASQGAGEQYV. For the CDR3, the DNA is TGCAGTGCATCACAGGGGGCTGGGGAGCAGTACGTC.

The chain uses TRBV5-1 and TRBJ2-2; tentatively, D is TRBD2 (5 bases). Germline CDR1 SGHRS, CDR2 YFSETQ. This CDR3 region has 16 residues. The V gene lost 0 bases and the J gene lost 2 bases, with 11 bases spanning the gap. DNA of the CDR3: TGCGCCAGCAGCTTGGTTTACTCGGGAAACACCGGGGAGCTGTTTTTT. Its protein product is CASSLVYSGNTGELFF.

The chain links TRBV10-3 to TRBJ2-5; tentatively, D is TRBD2 (6 bases). Germline CDR1 ENHRY, CDR2 SYGVKD. V lost 0 bases and J 5 bases, leaving 10 bases between the germline ends. The CDR3 consists of 14 residues. The CDR3 protein is CAISESKGGETQYF. The CDR3 bases are TGTGCCATCAGTGAGTCCAAGGGAGGCGAGACCCAGTACTTC.

The V call is TRBV7-3, the J call TRBJ2-7; possible D gene TRBD1, 6 bases. The germline V and J ends were trimmed by 5 bases and 0 bases, with 14 bases remaining between them. CDR3 size: 15 residues. Germline-derived CDR1 and CDR2 are SGHTA and FQGTGA. The CDR3 loop reads CASSQGQPPSYEQYF. The CDR3 bases are TGTGCCAGCAGCCAGGGACAACCTCCCTCCTACGAGCAGTACTTC.

The chain employs TRBV6-2 or TRBV6-3 and TRBJ2-1, with 10 bases fitting TRBD1. The germline gives CDR1 MNHEY, CDR2 SVGEGT. The CDR3 totals 16 residues. Germline trimming cut 5 bases from V and 3 bases from J; bases unmatched to any gene: 7. The CDR3 sequence: CASSATGTGVYNEQFF. The DNA for the CDR3 is TGTGCCAGCAGTGCGACCGGGACAGGGGTCTACAATGAGCAGTTCTTC.

This clonotype appeared a few times. The chain links TRBV10-2 to TRBJ2-3; tentatively, D is TRBD1 or TRBD2 (5 bases each). This CDR3 has 15 residues. Germline CDR1 reads WSHSY; CDR2 reads SAAADI. Trimming took off 6 bases at V and 6 bases at J, with 19 bases between the two ends. DNA of the CDR3: TGCGCCAGCAGCAGAAGACGGGACGGGGCGGATACGCAGTATTTT. Translation: CASSRRRDGADTQYF.

This clonotype was counted only a few times. The chain employs TRBV24-1 and TRBJ1-2; 7 bases agree with TRBD1. V shed 0 bases, J shed 8 bases, and the junction held 2 bases outside the gene matches. The CDR3 has 13 amino acids. Germline lookup yields CDR1 KGHDR and CDR2 SFDVKD. As DNA, the CDR3 is TGTGCCACCAGTGATTTGGACAGGGACGGCTACACCTTC. It specifies CATSDLDRDGYTF.

There are a few counts of this clonotype. The V call is TRBV5-1, the J call TRBJ2-7, with D possibly TRBD1 on 6 matching bases. Looked up from germline, CDR1 is SGHRS and CDR2 is YFSETQ. V was shortened by 3 bases and J by 1 base, with 17 bases between the two germline ends. The CDR3 contains 16 residues. Here the CDR3 reads CASSSVPRQASYEQYF. DNA of the CDR3: TGCGCCAGCAGCTCGGTTCCGAGACAGGCATCCTACGAGCAGTACTTC.

This chain uses TRBV5-1 with TRBJ1-6; no clear D gene. V lost 4 bases and J lost 0, with 20 bases in between. The CDR3 totals 19 residues. The germline V gene has CDR1 SGHRS and CDR2 YFSETQ. The CDR3 nucleotides read TGCGCCAGCAGCCCGCTCCTCACCGACCAGAACTCCTATAATTCACCCCTCCACTTT. Amino acid sequence: CASSPLLTDQNSYNSPLHF.

This clonotype was found a few times. The rearrangement uses TRBV25-1 and TRBJ2-7, with TRBD2 matching 7 bases. The CDR3 covers 14 residues. Germline lookup yields CDR1 MGHDK and CDR2 SYGVNS. V dropped 8 bases and J dropped 3; count of bases not matched to a gene: 10. CDR3 DNA: TGTGCCAGCCAAAGCGGGGACTGGATCTACGAGCAGTACTTC. It translates to CASQSGDWIYEQYF.